The sample holds a few counts of the clone carrying this TCR beta chain. What it binds is not known. The data were taken from a study of T cells in Graves' hyperthyroidism and ophthalmopathy. The study's findings and limits: Most clonotypes expanded in thyroid above 0.001 were likewise present in blood. In simple terms, a model built on 13 V-J features told ophthalmopathy apart from stable hyperthyroidism. Ophthalmopathy was predicted by the model a median of approximately 6 months ahead of onset.

Trimming took 1 base from V and 2 from J; bases not matched to a gene: 3. The germline V gene encodes CDR1 LGHNA and CDR2 YNFKEQ. The CDR3 loop spans 15 amino acids. Thyroid ultrasound, orbital computed tomography, clinical symptoms, and serum thyroxine and TRAb underpinned diagnoses. TCR beta CDR3 region amplification was performed from RNA transcripts. A set of HTBI primers served as the primers for a first-round RT-PCR of the TCR CDR3. A single record per CDR3 protein comes from TCRdb applying MiXCR to the multiplex PCR reads. Here the sample spans about 660,000 distinct CDR3 sequences, 45% being singletons.

Sequenced material: peripheral blood or thyroid tissue (not recorded which). This chain joins TRBV4-2 and TRBJ1-2; 8 bases map to TRBD1. This receptor was identified in an adult man with Graves' disease, either hyperthyroidism or ophthalmopathy (not recorded which). The CDR3 sequence: CASSQVGQANYGYTF. The CDR3 DNA is TGTGCCAGCAGCCAAGTGGGACAGGCCAACTATGGCTACACCTTC.